Each of the 9 T cell receptor beta chains below was sequenced from the same sample in a study of T cells in women clearing cervical HPV infection. The repertoire was sequenced with immunoSEQ multiplex PCR; TCRdb's copy has only in-frame clones and lacks some. This table lists about 20,000 clones. Sequencing was performed on blood buffy coat. These receptor sequences come from a woman between 18 and 70 years old with a cervical HPV16 infection that either progressed to CIN3+ or cleared (not recorded which).

Turning to this clone: Coverage ceases 3 residues before the CDR3 finishes, and the germline J gene fills in the end. The rearrangement uses TRBV20-1 and TRBJ2-2; the match to TRBD2 covers 9 bases. Germline CDR1 DFQATT, CDR2 SNEGSKA (reference sequence). CDR3 length: 15 residues. Trimming cost V 3 bases and J 6 bases; bases outside gene matches: 8. CDR3 sequence: CSASRAGGRAGELFF. The sequenced part of the CDR3 DNA is TGCAGTGCTAGTAGAGCGGGGGGTCGAGCCGGGGAG.

CDR3 DNA (partial): TGTGCCAGCAGCACGACAGTCTATGGC. Protein sequence: CASSTTVYG. The full CDR3 protein is CASSTTVYGYTF. The V call is TRBV11-3, the J call TRBJ1-2, with D perhaps matching TRBD1 (5 bases). Read coverage stops 3 residues before the CDR3 terminus; the germline J gene supplies the remainder. V was trimmed by 5 bases and J by 4 bases, leaving 8 bases between them. This CDR3 contains 12 residues. Germline lookup yields CDR1 SGHNT and CDR2 YENEEA.

This clone counts as medium-sized by frequency. The germline gene is not matched at one end of the junction; a read error may be the cause. The DNA ends 3 residues before the CDR3 does, and the rest of the CDR3 is filled in from the germline J gene. The rearrangement joins TRBV4-2 to TRBJ1-5, with 8 bases that match TRBD1. The CDR3 runs to 17 residues. Germline-derived CDR1 and CDR2 are LGHNA and YNFKEQ. CDR3 DNA (partial): TGCGCCAGCAGCCAAGGTTCCGGACAGGGTTTCTATCAGCCC. Its protein product is CASSQGSGQGFYQP. The entire CDR3 reads CASSQGSGQGFYQPQHF.

In regard to this clone: The sequenced fragment ends 3 residues before the CDR3 boundary, so the rest is inferred from the germline J gene. The V call is TRBV6-2 or TRBV6-3, the J call TRBJ1-2; D possibly corresponds to TRBD1 (6 bases). This CDR3 contains 17 residues. Germline V gene lookup returns CDR1 MNHEY and CDR2 SVGEGT. This CDR3 is CASRLRERGDIGDTYTF. The covered CDR3 bases are TGTGCCAGCAGGCTCCGGGAGCGGGGGGACATCGGGGATACC.

With regard to this clone: The CDR3 end lies 3 residues beyond the end of the read and is filled in from the germline J gene. J is TRBJ2-3 and V is TRBV7-6, with 10 bases that match TRBD1. Trimming at V came to 6 bases and at J to 1 base, leaving 7 bases not matched to a gene. This CDR3 contains 16 residues. In germline, CDR1 is SGHVS, CDR2 FNYEAQ. The CDR3 loop reads CASSSSGTGGTDTQYF. CDR3 DNA, as far as it was read: TGTGCCAGCAGTTCCTCCGGGACAGGGGGCACAGATACG. Supplemented by reference TRBV7-6 and TRBJ2-3, the full variable domain reads GAGVSQSPRYKVTKRGQDVALRCDPISGHVSLYWYRQALGQGPEFLTYFNYEAQQDKSGLPNDRFSAERPEGSISTLTIQRTEQRDSAMYRCASSSSGTGGTDTQYFGPGTRLTVL.

Incomplete CDR3 DNA: TGCGCCAGCAGCTTGGCCCCTACAGGCTCTGCGGAGACG. Its protein product is CASSLAPTGSAET. In full, the CDR3 reads CASSLAPTGSAETQYF. V and J are TRBV5-1 and TRBJ2-3; TRBD1 might be the D (5 bases). Read sequence stops 3 residues before the CDR3 end, and the germline J gene provides the missing end. Germline values: CDR1 SGHRS, CDR2 YFSETQ. This CDR3 has 16 amino acids. Variable domain in full (rest from reference TRBV5-1 and TRBJ2-3): KAGVTQTPRYLIKTRGQQVTLSCSPISGHRSVSWYQQTPGQGLQFLFEYFSETQRNKGNFPGRFSGRQFSNSRSEMNVSTLELGDSALYLCASSLAPTGSAETQYFGPGTRLTVL.

Points on this clone: The read ends 3 residues shy of where the CDR3 ends; the end is completed using the germline J gene. The chain recombines TRBV5-1 with TRBJ2-3, with 8 bases lining up with TRBD2. The CDR3 covers 14 residues. Looked up from germline, CDR1 is SGHRS and CDR2 is YFSETQ. Trimming took 4 bases from V and 5 from J; bases not matched to a gene: 6. The CDR3 bases that were read are TGCGCCAGCAGCGGGCGGGGGGCAAGAGATACG. Its translation is CASSGRGARDT. The whole CDR3 reads CASSGRGARDTQYF.

A note on this clone: Read data end 3 residues before the CDR3 end; the end is taken from the germline J gene. The V call is TRBV6-2 or TRBV6-3, the J call TRBJ2-5; D unclear. The CDR3 contains 13 residues. V lost 4 bases and J lost 5, with 11 bases in between. Per the germline V gene, CDR1 is MNHEY and CDR2 is SVGEGT. CDR3 DNA, as far as it was read: TGTGCCAGCAGTTCCCACTCATCGGAGACC. This translates into CASSSHSSET. The full-length CDR3 reads as CASSSHSSETQYF.

Remarks on this clone: The read gets to within 3 residues of the CDR3 end, and the germline J gene fills in the rest. The chain is built from TRBV20-1 and TRBJ1-2, with no clear D. The V and J ends lost 2 bases and 0 bases respectively, with 7 bases between them. Germline V gene data show CDR1 as DFQATT and CDR2 as SNEGSKA (reference sequence). There are 13 residues in the CDR3. CDR3 residues: CSARHLANYGYTF. The CDR3 DNA, read in part, is TGCAGTGCTAGACACCTAGCTAACTATGGC.